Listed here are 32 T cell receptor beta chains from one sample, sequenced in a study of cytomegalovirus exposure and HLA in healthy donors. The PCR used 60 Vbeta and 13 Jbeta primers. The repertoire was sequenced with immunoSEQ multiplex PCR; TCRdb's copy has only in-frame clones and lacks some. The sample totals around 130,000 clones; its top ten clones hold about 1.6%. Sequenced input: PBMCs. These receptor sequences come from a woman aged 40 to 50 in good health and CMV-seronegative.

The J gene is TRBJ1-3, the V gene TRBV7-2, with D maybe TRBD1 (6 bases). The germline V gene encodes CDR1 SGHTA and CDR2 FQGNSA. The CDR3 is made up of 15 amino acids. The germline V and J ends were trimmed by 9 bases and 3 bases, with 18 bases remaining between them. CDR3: CARLRTARYGNTIYF. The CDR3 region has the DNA TGTGCCAGACTCCGGACAGCTCGGTATGGAAACACCATATATTTT. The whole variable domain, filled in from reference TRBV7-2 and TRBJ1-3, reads GAGVSQSPSNKVTEKGKDVELRCDPISGHTALYWYRQSLGQGLEFLIYFQGNSAPDKSGLPSDRFSAERTGGSVSTLTIQRTQQEDSAVYLCARLRTARYGNTIYFGEGSWLTVV.

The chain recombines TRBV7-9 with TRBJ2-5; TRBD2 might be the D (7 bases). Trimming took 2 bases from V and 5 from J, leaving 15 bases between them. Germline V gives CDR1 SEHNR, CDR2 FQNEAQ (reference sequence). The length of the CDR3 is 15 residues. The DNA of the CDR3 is TGTGCCAGCAGCTTACGTCCAGGGGAGGGTGAGACCCAGTACTTC. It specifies CASSLRPGEGETQYF.

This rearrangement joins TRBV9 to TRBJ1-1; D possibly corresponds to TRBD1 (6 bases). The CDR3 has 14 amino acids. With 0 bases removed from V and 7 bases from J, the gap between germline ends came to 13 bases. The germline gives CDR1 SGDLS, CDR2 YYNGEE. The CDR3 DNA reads TGTGCCAGCAGCGTAGCTGTGGGGGCGTATGAAGCTTTCTTT. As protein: CASSVAVGAYEAFF. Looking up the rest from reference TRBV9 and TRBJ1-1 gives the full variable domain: DSGVTQTPKHLITATGQRVTLRCSPRSGDLSVYWYQQSLDQGLQFLIQYYNGEERAKGNILERFSAQQFPDLHSELNLSSLELGDSALYFCASSVAVGAYEAFFGQGTRLTVV.

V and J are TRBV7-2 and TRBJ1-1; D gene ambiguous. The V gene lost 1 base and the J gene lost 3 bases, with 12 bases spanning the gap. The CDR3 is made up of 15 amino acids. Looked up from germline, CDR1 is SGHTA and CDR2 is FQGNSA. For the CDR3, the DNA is TGTGCCAGCAGCTTAGGGATTCGGAGGGACACTGAAGCTTTCTTT. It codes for CASSLGIRRDTEAFF.

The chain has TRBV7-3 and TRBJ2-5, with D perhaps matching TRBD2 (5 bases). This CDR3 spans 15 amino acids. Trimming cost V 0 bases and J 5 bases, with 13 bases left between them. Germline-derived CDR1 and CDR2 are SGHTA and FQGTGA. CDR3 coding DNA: TGTGCCAGCAGCTTAACTGGGTCCTGGAGGGAGACCCAGTACTTC. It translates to CASSLTGSWRETQYF.

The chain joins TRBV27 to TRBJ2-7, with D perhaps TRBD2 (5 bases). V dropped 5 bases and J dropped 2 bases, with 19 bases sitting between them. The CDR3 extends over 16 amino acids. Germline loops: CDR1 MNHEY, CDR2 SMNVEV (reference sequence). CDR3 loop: CASSVLMGSRAYEQYF. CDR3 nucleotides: TGTGCCAGCAGTGTTCTGATGGGGAGTAGGGCCTACGAGCAGTACTTC.

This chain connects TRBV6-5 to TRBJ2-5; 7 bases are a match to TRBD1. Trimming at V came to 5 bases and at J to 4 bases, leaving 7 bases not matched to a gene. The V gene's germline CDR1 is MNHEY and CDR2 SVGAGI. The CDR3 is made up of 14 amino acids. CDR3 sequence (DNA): TGTGCCAGCAGTAGACCGGACAGGCTAGAGACCCAGTACTTC. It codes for CASSRPDRLETQYF.

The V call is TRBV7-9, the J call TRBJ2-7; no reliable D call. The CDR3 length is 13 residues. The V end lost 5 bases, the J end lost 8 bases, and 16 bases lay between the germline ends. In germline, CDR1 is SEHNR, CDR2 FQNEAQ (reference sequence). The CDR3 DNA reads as TGTGCCAGCAGCCCATCGAATGTGAGGAAGCAGTACTTC. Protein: CASSPSNVRKQYF.

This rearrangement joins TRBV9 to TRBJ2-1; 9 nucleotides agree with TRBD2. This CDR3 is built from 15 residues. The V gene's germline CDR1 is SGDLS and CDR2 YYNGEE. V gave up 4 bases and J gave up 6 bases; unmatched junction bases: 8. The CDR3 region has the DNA TGTGCCAGCAGCCCCGGACTAGCGCTTGGCAATGAGCAGTTCTTC. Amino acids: CASSPGLALGNEQFF.

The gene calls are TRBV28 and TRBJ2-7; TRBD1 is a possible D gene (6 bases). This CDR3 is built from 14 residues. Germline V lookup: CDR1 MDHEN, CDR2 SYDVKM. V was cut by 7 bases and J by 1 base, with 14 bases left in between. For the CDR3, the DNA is TGTGCCAGCACCAGACTAAGGGGGTCCTACGAGCAGTACGTC. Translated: CASTRLRGSYEQYV.

The CDR3 DNA reads as TGTGCCAGCAGTGCATCCGGACAGGCGAACACTGAAGCTTTCTTT. It specifies CASSASGQANTEAFF. This chain joins TRBV6-5 and TRBJ1-1; TRBD1 matches at 7 bases. Germline lookup yields CDR1 MNHEY and CDR2 SVGAGI. The V segment lost 5 bases and the J segment 1 base; nucleotides outside the gene matches: 7. This CDR3 has 15 residues.

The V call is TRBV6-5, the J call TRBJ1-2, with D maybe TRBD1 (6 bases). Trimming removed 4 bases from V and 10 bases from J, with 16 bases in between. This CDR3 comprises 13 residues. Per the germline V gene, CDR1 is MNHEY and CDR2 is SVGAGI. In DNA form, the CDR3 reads TGTGCCAGCAGTTGGACAGAAAAACAGCCCTACACCTTC. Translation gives CASSWTEKQPYTF.

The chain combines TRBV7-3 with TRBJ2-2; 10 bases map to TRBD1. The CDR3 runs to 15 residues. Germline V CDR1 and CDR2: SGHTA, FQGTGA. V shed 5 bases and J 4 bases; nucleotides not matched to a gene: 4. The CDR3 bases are TGTGCCAGCAGCCTCGACAGGGGGCGCACCGGGGAGCTGTTTTTT. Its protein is CASSLDRGRTGELFF.

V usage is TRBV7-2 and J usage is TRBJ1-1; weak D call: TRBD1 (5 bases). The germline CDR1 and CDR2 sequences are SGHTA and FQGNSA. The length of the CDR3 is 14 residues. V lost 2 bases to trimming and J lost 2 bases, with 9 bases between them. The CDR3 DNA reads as TGTGCCAGCAGCTTAACCGGGGGAAACACTGAAGCTTTCTTT. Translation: CASSLTGGNTEAFF.

CDR3 in amino acids: CASSVGQGGSNQPQHF. The DNA of the CDR3 is TGCGCCAGCAGCGTCGGACAGGGAGGTAGCAATCAGCCCCAGCATTTT. The chain couples TRBV4-1 to TRBJ1-5, with 8 bases identical to TRBD1. The CDR3 is 16 residues long. The junction had 6 bases not matched to a gene; V was cut back by 5 bases and J by 0 bases. The germline V gene encodes CDR1 MGHRA and CDR2 YSYEKL.

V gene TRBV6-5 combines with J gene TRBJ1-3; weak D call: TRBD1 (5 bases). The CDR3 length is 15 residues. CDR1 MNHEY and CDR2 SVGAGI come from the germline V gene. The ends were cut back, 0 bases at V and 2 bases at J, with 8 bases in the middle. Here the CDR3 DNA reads TGTGCCAGCAGTTACTCAGGACAACCTGGAAACACCATATATTTT. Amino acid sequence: CASSYSGQPGNTIYF.

This CDR3 reads CASSHAGGRGSTNEKLFF. The CDR3 DNA reads TGTGCCAGCAGCCACGCGGGGGGGCGCGGATCAACTAATGAAAAACTGTTTTTT. This rearrangement joins TRBV7-2 to TRBJ1-4; perhaps TRBD1 as D (6 bases). This CDR3 is built from 18 residues. The V end lost 5 bases, the J end lost 0 bases, and 19 bases lay between the germline ends. Germline lookup yields CDR1 SGHTA and CDR2 FQGNSA.

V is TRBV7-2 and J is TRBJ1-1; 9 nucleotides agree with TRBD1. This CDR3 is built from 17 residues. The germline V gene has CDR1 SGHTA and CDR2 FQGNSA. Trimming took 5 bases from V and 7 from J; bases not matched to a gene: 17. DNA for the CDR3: TGTGCCAGCAGCCGAGATCTAATTATAACGGGACAGGGTGAAGCTTTCTTT. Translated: CASSRDLIITGQGEAFF.

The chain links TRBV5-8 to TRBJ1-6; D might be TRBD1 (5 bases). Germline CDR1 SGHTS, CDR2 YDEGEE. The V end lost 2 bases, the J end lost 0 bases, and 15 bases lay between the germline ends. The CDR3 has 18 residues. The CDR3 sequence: CASSFSGTYSSYNSPLHF. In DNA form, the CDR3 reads TGTGCCAGCAGCTTCTCCGGGACTTACAGCTCCTATAATTCACCCCTCCACTTT.

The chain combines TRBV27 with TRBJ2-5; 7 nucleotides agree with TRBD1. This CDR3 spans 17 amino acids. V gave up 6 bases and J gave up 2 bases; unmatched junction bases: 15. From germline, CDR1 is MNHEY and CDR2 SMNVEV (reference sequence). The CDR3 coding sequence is TGTGCCAGCAGCCATACCCTTCCCCGGGACAGACAAGAGACCCAGTACTTC. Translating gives CASSHTLPRDRQETQYF.

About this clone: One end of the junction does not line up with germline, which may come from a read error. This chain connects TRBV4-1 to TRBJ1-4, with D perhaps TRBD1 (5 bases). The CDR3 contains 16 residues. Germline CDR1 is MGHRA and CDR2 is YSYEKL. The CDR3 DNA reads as TGCGCCAGCAGCGAAGATACGGTCAGGGCTAATGAAAAACTGTTTTTT. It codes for CASSEDTVRANEKLFF.

CDR3 sequence (DNA): TGTGCCATCCGGGTGAACACTGAAGCTTTCTTT. It codes for CAIRVNTEAFF. The gene calls are TRBV10-3 and TRBJ1-1; D is undetermined. The CDR3 sequence is 11 residues long. Germline V gene sequence: CDR1 ENHRY, CDR2 SYGVKD. V shed 8 bases and J shed 0 bases, with 4 bases lying between them.

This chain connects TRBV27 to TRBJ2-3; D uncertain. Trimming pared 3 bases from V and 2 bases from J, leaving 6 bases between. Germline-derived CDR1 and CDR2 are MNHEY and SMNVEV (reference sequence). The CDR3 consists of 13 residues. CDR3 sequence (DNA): TGTGCCAGCAGTTTTGAGGCCACAGATACGCAGTATTTT. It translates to CASSFEATDTQYF.

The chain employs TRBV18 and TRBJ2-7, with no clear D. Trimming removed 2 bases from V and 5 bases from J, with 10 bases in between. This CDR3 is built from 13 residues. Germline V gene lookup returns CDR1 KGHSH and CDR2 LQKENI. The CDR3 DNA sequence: TGTGCCAGCTCACCAATTGCCAGGAACGAGCAGTACTTC. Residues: CASSPIARNEQYF.

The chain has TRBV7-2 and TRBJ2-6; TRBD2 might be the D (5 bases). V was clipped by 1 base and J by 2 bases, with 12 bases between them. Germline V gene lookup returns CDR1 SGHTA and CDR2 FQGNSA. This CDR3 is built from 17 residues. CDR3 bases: TGTGCCAGCAGCTTAGATGTTCGGGGTGCTGGGGCCAACGTCCTGACTTTC. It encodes CASSLDVRGAGANVLTF.

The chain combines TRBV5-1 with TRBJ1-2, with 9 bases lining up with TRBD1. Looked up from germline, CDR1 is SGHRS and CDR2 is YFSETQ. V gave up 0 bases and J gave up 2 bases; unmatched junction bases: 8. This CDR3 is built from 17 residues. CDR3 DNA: TGCGCCAGCAGCTTGGGTGGGACAGGGCCTTTAAACTATGGCTACACCTTC. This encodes CASSLGGTGPLNYGYTF.

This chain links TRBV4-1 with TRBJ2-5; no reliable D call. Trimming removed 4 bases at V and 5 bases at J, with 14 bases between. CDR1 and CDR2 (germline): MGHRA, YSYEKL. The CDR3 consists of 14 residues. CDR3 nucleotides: TGCGCCAGCAGCCCCCGCGGCTTCCGGGAGACCCAGTACTTC. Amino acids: CASSPRGFRETQYF.

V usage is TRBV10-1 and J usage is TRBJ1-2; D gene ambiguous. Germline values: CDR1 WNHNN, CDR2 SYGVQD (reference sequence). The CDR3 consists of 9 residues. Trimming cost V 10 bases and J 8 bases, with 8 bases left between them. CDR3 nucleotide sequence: TGCGCCAACCTGAGAGGCTACACCTTC. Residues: CANLRGYTF.

CDR3 protein: CASSVSQGDSPLHF. For the CDR3, the DNA is TGTGCCAGCAGCGTATCCCAGGGGGATTCACCCCTCCACTTT. This chain joins TRBV9 and TRBJ1-6; 7 bases agree with TRBD1. After removal of 1 base from V and 8 bases from J, the junction contained 3 bases not matched to a gene. The CDR3 contains 14 residues. CDR1 and CDR2 from the germline V gene are SGDLS and YYNGEE.

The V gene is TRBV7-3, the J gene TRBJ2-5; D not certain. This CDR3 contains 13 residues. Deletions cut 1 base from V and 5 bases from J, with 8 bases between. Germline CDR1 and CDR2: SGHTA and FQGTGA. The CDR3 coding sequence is TGTGCCAGCAGCTTAATTCCCTCGGAGACCCAGTACTTC. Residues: CASSLIPSETQYF. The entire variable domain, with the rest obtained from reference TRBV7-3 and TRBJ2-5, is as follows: GAGVSQTPSNKVTEKGKYVELRCDPISGHTALYWYRQSLGQGPEFLIYFQGTGAADDSGLPNDRFFAVRPEGSVSTLKIQRTERGDSAVYLCASSLIPSETQYFGPGTRLLVL.

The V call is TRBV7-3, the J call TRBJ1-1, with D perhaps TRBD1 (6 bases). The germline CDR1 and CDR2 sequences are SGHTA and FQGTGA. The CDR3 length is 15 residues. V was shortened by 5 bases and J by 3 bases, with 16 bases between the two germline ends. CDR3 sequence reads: CASSVLGGLDTEAFF. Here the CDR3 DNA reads TGTGCCAGCAGCGTTCTGGGGGGGCTCGACACTGAAGCTTTCTTT.

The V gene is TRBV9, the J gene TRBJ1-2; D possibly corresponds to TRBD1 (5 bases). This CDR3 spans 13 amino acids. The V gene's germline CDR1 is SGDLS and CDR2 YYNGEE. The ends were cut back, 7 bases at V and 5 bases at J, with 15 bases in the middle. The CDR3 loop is CASRGLLGYGYTF. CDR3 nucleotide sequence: TGTGCCAGCCGGGGGTTATTAGGGTATGGCTACACCTTC.